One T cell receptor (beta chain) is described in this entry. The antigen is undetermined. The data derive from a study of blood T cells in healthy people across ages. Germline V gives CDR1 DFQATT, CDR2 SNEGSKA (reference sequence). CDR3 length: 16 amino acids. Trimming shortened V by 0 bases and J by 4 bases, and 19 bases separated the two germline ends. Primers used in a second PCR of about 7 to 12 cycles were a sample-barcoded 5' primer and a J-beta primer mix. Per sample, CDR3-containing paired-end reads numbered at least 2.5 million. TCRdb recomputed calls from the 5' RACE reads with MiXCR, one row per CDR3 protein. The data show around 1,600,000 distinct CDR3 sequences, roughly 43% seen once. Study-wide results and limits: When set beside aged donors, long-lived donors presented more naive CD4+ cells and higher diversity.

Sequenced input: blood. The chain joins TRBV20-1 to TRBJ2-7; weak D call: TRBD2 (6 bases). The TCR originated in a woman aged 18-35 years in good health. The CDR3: CSAREPRGGSTYEQYF. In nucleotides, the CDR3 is TGCAGTGCTAGAGAACCTCGTGGGGGGAGTACTTACGAGCAGTACTTC.